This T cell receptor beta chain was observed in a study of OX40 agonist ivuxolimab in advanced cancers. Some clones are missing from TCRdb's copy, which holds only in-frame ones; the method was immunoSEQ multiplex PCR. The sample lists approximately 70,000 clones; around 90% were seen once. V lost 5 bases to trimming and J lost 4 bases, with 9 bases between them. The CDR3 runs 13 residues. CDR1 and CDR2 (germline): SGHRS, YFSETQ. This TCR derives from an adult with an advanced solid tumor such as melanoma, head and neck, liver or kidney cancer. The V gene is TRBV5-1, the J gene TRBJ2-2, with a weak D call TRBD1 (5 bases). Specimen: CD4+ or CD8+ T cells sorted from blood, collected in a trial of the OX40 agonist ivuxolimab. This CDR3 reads CASSDQGTGELFF. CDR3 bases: TGCGCCAGCAGTGACCAGGGCACCGGGGAGCTGTTTTTT.